A single sample gave rise to the 27 T cell receptor beta chains below, sequenced in a study of OX40 agonist ivuxolimab in advanced cancers. Repertoires were generated with immunoSEQ multiplex PCR, while TCRdb's copy carries only in-frame clones and drops some. Found here are more than 50,000 clones, less than 85% of them singletons; the top ten hold about 4%. The sample consisted of CD4+ or CD8+ T cells sorted from blood, taken in a trial of the OX40 agonist ivuxolimab. These receptors were obtained from an adult with an advanced solid tumor such as melanoma, head and neck, liver or kidney cancer.

V is TRBV29-1 and J is TRBJ2-3; D is unresolved. CDR1 and CDR2 from the germline V gene are SQVTM and ANQGSEA. This CDR3 region has 13 residues. Trimming shortened V by 1 base and J by 2 bases, and 7 bases separated the two germline ends. Here the CDR3 DNA reads TGCAGCGTTGAAGGGGTACCCACAGATACGCAGTATTTT. Amino acid sequence: CSVEGVPTDTQYF.

This chain uses TRBV9 with TRBJ2-1; 10 nucleotides match TRBD1. The germline V gene encodes CDR1 SGDLS and CDR2 YYNGEE. The CDR3 has 17 residues. The J segment lost 4 bases and the V segment lost 4 bases, leaving 11 bases of the junction unmatched. The chain's CDR3 is CASSFSPTGGIYNEQFF. The CDR3 region has the DNA TGTGCCAGCAGCTTTAGCCCGACAGGGGGCATTTACAATGAGCAGTTCTTC. The whole variable domain, filled in from reference TRBV9 and TRBJ2-1, reads DSGVTQTPKHLITATGQRVTLRCSPRSGDLSVYWYQQSLDQGLQFLIQYYNGEERAKGNILERFSAQQFPDLHSELNLSSLELGDSALYFCASSFSPTGGIYNEQFFGPGTRLTVL.

The chain has TRBV6-5 and TRBJ2-1; the D is unclear. The CDR3 totals 13 residues. Trimming pared 2 bases from V and 7 bases from J, leaving 9 bases between. Germline loops: CDR1 MNHEY, CDR2 SVGAGI. CDR3 protein: CASSYASRNEQFF. Here the CDR3 DNA reads TGTGCCAGCAGTTACGCCTCTAGAAATGAGCAGTTCTTC.

J is TRBJ1-3 and V is TRBV4-1; D unresolved. From germline, CDR1 is MGHRA and CDR2 YSYEKL. V lost 0 bases, J lost 0 bases, and 9 bases lay in between. The CDR3 runs to 16 residues. The CDR3 DNA reads TGCGCCAGCAGCCAAGAGTCGGGCCTCTCTGGAAACACCATATATTTT. Its translation is CASSQESGLSGNTIYF.

This chain joins TRBV5-8 and TRBJ1-5; 7 bases line up with TRBD1. CDR3 size: 16 residues. Germline values: CDR1 SGHTS, CDR2 YDEGEE. V dropped 5 bases and J dropped 6; count of bases not matched to a gene: 14. In nucleotides, the CDR3 is TGTGCCAGCAGTCATAATCCCCGGACAGGCGGTCAGCCCCAGCATTTT. Translation gives CASSHNPRTGGQPQHF.

This clone was seen once. The rearrangement links TRBV10-1 to TRBJ2-2; 8 positions match TRBD1. Germline V gives CDR1 WNHNN, CDR2 SYGVQD (reference sequence). With 5 bases clipped from V and 7 bases from J, the junction kept 6 bases outside the gene matches. The CDR3 is 14 residues long. The DNA for the CDR3 is TGCGCCAGCAGTACCGGGACAGGTGGCGGGGAGCTGTTTTTT. This codes for CASSTGTGGGELFF.

As DNA, the CDR3 is TGTGCCAGCAGCACATCCCTCCTACAGGGGGGGGGCTACACCTTC. Translating it yields CASSTSLLQGGGYTF. The chain combines TRBV11-2 with TRBJ1-2; TRBD1 agrees at 8 bases. V gave up 5 bases and J gave up 8 bases; unmatched junction bases: 13. CDR1 and CDR2 from the germline V gene are SGHAT and FQNNGV. The CDR3 loop spans 15 amino acids.

The chain combines TRBV5-4 with TRBJ1-2, with TRBD1 matching 11 bases. Germline values: CDR1 SGHNT, CDR2 YYREEE (reference sequence). J lost 5 bases, V lost 3 bases, and 3 bases had no gene match. The CDR3 is 14 amino acids. CDR3 protein: CASSSGQGVYGYTF. CDR3 coding DNA: TGTGCCAGCAGCTCGGGACAGGGGGTTTATGGCTACACCTTC.

This clone was counted only a few times. The DNA for the CDR3 is TGCGCCAGCAGCTTGGGGACCGTCCCTGAAGCTTTCTTT. This encodes CASSLGTVPEAFF. The V gene is TRBV5-1, the J gene TRBJ1-1; D uncertain. Trimming left V 0 bases short and J 6 bases short, with 9 bases between. The CDR3 runs to 13 residues. CDR1 and CDR2 from the germline V gene are SGHRS and YFSETQ.

This chain connects TRBV28 to TRBJ2-5; possibly TRBD2 for D (5 bases). V lost 3 bases, J lost 0 bases, and 14 bases lay in between. There are 16 residues in the CDR3. The germline gives CDR1 MDHEN, CDR2 SYDVKM. This CDR3 is CASSFPTGRNQETQYF. In nucleotides, the CDR3 is TGTGCCAGCAGTTTTCCCACGGGGAGAAACCAAGAGACCCAGTACTTC. Complete variable domain (other parts from reference TRBV28 and TRBJ2-5): DVKVTQSSRYLVKRTGEKVFLECVQDMDHENMFWYRQDPGLGLRLIYFSYDVKMKEKGDIPEGYSVSREKKERFSLILESASTNQTSMYLCASSFPTGRNQETQYFGPGTRLLVL.

This sequence joins TRBV19 and TRBJ1-1; 8 bases agree with TRBD1. The germline gives CDR1 LNHDA, CDR2 SQIVND (reference sequence). This CDR3 has 15 amino acids. V shed 3 bases, J shed 1 base, and the junction held 4 bases outside the gene matches. This CDR3 reads CASSIGTGWNTEAFF. As DNA, the CDR3 is TGTGCCAGTAGTATCGGGACAGGATGGAACACTGAAGCTTTCTTT.

This rearrangement joins TRBV25-1 to TRBJ2-5, with D perhaps matching TRBD1 or TRBD2 (5 bases each). Germline V gene lookup returns CDR1 MGHDK and CDR2 SYGVNS. The CDR3 loop spans 15 amino acids. Trimming shortened V by 1 base and J by 5 bases, and 14 bases separated the two germline ends. The CDR3 sequence is CASSESRGWDETQYF. The DNA for the CDR3 is TGTGCCAGCAGTGAATCCCGGGGATGGGACGAGACCCAGTACTTC.

The rearrangement uses TRBV5-4 and TRBJ2-7, with 11 bases matching TRBD2. The CDR3 has 14 residues. CDR1 and CDR2 (germline): SGHNT, YYREEE (reference sequence). Trimming removed 4 bases from V and 7 bases from J; junction bases left unmatched: 7. CDR3 sequence (DNA): TGTGCCAGCAGCAGAAAAGGGACTAGCGGAGAGCAGTACTTC. Translation gives CASSRKGTSGEQYF.

The chain's CDR3 is CASSLVPSGRIGELFF. CDR3 nucleotide sequence: TGTGCCAGCAGCTTAGTGCCTAGCGGGAGGATCGGGGAGCTGTTTTTT. The chain employs TRBV7-8 and TRBJ2-2, with 11 bases fitting TRBD2. CDR3 length equals 16 residues. Germline values: CDR1 SGHVS, CDR2 FQNEAQ. V dropped 1 base and J dropped 7; count of bases not matched to a gene: 5.

The chain links TRBV6-1 to TRBJ2-1; TRBD1 is a possible D gene (6 bases). Germline values: CDR1 MNHNS, CDR2 SASEGT. Deletions cut 2 bases from V and 7 bases from J, with 12 bases between. The CDR3 runs 14 residues. The CDR3 loop reads CASSERSQGNEQFF. The CDR3 region has the DNA TGTGCCAGCAGTGAACGATCTCAGGGGAATGAGCAGTTCTTC.

V gene TRBV15 combines with J gene TRBJ2-7, with 8 positions matching TRBD1. The ends lost 6 bases at V and 0 bases at J; junction bases unmatched: 4. The CDR3 runs 14 residues. CDR1 and CDR2 from the germline V gene are LNHNV and YYDKDF (reference sequence). DNA of the CDR3: TGTGCCACCAGGGACAGGGCGAGCTCCTACGAGCAGTACTTC. It encodes CATRDRASSYEQYF. The full variable domain, completed using reference TRBV15 and TRBJ2-7, is DAMVIQNPRYQVTQFGKPVTLSCSQTLNHNVMYWYQQKSSQAPKLLFHYYDKDFNNEADTPDNFQSRRPNTSFCFLDIRSPGLGDTAMYLCATRDRASSYEQYFGPGTRLTVT.

In its sample, this clone was seen a few times. The rearrangement uses TRBV18 and TRBJ1-3, with D unresolved. Germline V gene lookup returns CDR1 KGHSH and CDR2 LQKENI. The CDR3 contains 15 residues. The V end lost 3 bases, the J end lost 1 base, and 10 bases lay between the germline ends. The chain's CDR3 is CASSPGRRSGNTIYF. The CDR3 bases are TGTGCCAGCTCACCGGGTAGGAGATCTGGAAACACCATATATTTT.

The rearrangement uses TRBV9 and TRBJ2-1; the D is unclear. V shed 0 bases and J shed 7 bases, with 11 bases lying between them. The V gene's germline CDR1 is SGDLS and CDR2 YYNGEE. The CDR3 runs to 14 residues. Written as DNA, the CDR3 is TGTGCCAGCAGCGTAGGTAATAACCGGAATGAGCAGTTCTTC. This gives the protein CASSVGNNRNEQFF.

A few counts support this clone. This chain joins TRBV2 and TRBJ1-1; unclear D gene. V lost 4 bases and J 1 base, leaving 4 bases between the germline ends. Germline-derived CDR1 and CDR2 are SNHLY and FYNNEI. The CDR3 length is 12 residues. CDR3 nucleotides: TGTGCCAGCAGTGCCGAGAACACTGAAGCTTTCTTT. Encoded protein: CASSAENTEAFF.

The J gene is TRBJ2-3, the V gene TRBV7-9; D uncertain. Germline V CDR1 and CDR2: SEHNR, FQNEAQ (reference sequence). The CDR3 length is 14 residues. V gave up 5 bases and J gave up 0 bases, with 9 bases separating them. This chain's CDR3 is CASSPGLSTDTQYF. CDR3 nucleotides: TGTGCCAGCAGCCCCGGGCTGAGCACAGATACGCAGTATTTT.

The gene calls are TRBV19 and TRBJ2-3, with 8 positions matching TRBD2. The CDR3 has 12 amino acids. Losses at the gene ends were 9 bases for V and 4 bases for J; bases not matched to a gene: 3. Germline V gene data show CDR1 as LNHDA and CDR2 as SQIVND (reference sequence). The CDR3 nucleotides read TGTGCCAGCCACGGGGGGGCAGATACGCAGTATTTT. This encodes CASHGGADTQYF.

The V and J genes are TRBV7-2 and TRBJ2-5; D is perhaps TRBD2 (6 bases). V shed 1 base and J shed 4 bases, with 7 bases lying between them. The V gene's germline CDR1 is SGHTA and CDR2 FQGNSA. The CDR3 extends over 13 amino acids. CDR3 protein: CASSLVSGETQYF. Here the CDR3 DNA reads TGTGCCAGCAGCTTAGTTAGCGGAGAGACCCAGTACTTC. Complete variable domain (other parts from reference TRBV7-2 and TRBJ2-5): GAGVSQSPSNKVTEKGKDVELRCDPISGHTALYWYRQSLGQGLEFLIYFQGNSAPDKSGLPSDRFSAERTGGSVSTLTIQRTQQEDSAVYLCASSLVSGETQYFGPGTRLLVL.

V gene TRBV5-1 combines with J gene TRBJ2-2, with 7 bases identical to TRBD1. Germline V gives CDR1 SGHRS, CDR2 YFSETQ. CDR3 length: 13 residues. The ends lost 5 bases at V and 6 bases at J; junction bases unmatched: 4. The CDR3 loop reads CASREQGPGELFF. As DNA, the CDR3 is TGCGCCAGCAGGGAACAGGGGCCCGGGGAGCTGTTTTTT.

V usage is TRBV7-2 and J usage is TRBJ2-7; the match to TRBD2 covers 7 bases. The CDR3 is 14 residues long. The ends lost 1 base at V and 3 bases at J; junction bases unmatched: 3. CDR1 and CDR2 from the germline V gene are SGHTA and FQGNSA. CDR3 DNA: TGTGCCAGCAGCTTAGGGGCTAGCGGCTACGAGCAGTACTTC. Its translation: CASSLGASGYEQYF.

V gene TRBV30 combines with J gene TRBJ2-7, with no clear D. The V gene lost 3 bases and the J gene lost 5 bases, with 23 bases spanning the gap. The CDR3 has 16 residues. CDR1 and CDR2 from the germline V gene are GTSNPN and SVGIG (reference sequence). The CDR3 sequence: CAWRVPPGGVGDEQYF. The CDR3 nucleotides are TGTGCCTGGAGGGTCCCCCCTGGTGGGGTAGGAGACGAGCAGTACTTC.

This clone was recorded a few times. The chain has TRBV4-2 and TRBJ1-1, with 9 bases matching TRBD1. Trimming took 1 base from V and 3 from J; bases not matched to a gene: 6. CDR3 length: 16 residues. The germline CDR1 and CDR2 sequences are LGHNA and YNFKEQ. As DNA, the CDR3 is TGTGCCAGCAGCCAAGCTGGACAGGGGAGTTACACTGAAGCTTTCTTT. Its translation is CASSQAGQGSYTEAFF.

This chain uses TRBV5-1 with TRBJ2-3; weak D call: TRBD1 (6 bases). The CDR3 has 15 residues. Germline CDR1 reads SGHRS; CDR2 reads YFSETQ. V dropped 4 bases and J dropped 4 bases, with 16 bases sitting between them. The CDR3 reads CASSPRTVSADTQYF. Written as DNA, the CDR3 is TGCGCCAGCAGCCCCCGGACAGTCTCCGCAGATACGCAGTATTTT.